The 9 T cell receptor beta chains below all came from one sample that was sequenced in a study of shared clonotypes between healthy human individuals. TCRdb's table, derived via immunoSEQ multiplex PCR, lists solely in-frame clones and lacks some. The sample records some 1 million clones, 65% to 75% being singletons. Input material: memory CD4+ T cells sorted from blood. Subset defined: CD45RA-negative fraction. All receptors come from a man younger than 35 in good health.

CDR3 nucleotide sequence: TGTGCCAGCAGCTTGATATTCGGGACCACATACAATGAGCAGTTCTTC. Amino acids: CASSLIFGTTYNEQFF. This chain connects TRBV5-4 to TRBJ2-1; D is tentatively TRBD1 or TRBD2 (5 bases each). The CDR3 is made up of 16 amino acids. Germline assignment: CDR1 SGHNT and CDR2 YYREEE (reference sequence). Trimming cost V 1 base and J 4 bases, with 15 bases left between them.

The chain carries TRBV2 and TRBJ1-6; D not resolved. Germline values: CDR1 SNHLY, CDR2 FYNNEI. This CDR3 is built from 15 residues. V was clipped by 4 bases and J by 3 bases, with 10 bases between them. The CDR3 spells CASSGGRFYNSPLHF. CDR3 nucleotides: TGTGCCAGCAGTGGAGGACGGTTCTATAATTCACCCCTCCACTTT.

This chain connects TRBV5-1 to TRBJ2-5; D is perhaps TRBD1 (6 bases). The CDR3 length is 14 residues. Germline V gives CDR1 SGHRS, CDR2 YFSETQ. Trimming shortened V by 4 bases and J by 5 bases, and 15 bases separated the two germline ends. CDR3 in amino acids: CASSTLTGLETQYF. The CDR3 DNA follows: TGCGCCAGCAGCACCCTTACAGGGTTGGAGACCCAGTACTTC.

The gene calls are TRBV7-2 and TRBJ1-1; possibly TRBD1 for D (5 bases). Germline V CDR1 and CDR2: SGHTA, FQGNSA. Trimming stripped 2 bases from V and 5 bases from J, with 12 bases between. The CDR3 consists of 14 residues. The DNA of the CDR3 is TGTGCCAGCAGCTTATTTTCCAGGGTTACTGAAGCTTTCTTT. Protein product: CASSLFSRVTEAFF.

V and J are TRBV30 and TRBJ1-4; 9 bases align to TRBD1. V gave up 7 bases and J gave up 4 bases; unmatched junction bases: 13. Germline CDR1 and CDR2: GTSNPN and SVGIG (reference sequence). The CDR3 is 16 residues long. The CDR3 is CASEPGQGAFNEKLFF. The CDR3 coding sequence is TGTGCCTCGGAACCGGGACAGGGAGCTTTTAATGAAAAACTGTTTTTT.

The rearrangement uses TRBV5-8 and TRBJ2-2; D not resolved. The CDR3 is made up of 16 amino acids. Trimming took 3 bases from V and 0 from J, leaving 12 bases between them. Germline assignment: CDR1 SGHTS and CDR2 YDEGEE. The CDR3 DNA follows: TGTGCCAGCAGCTCCGGACGGAAATCGAACACCGGGGAGCTGTTTTTT. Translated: CASSSGRKSNTGELFF. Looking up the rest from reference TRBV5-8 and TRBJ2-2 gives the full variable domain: EAGVTQSPTHLIKTRGQQATLRCSPISGHTSVYWYQQALGLGLQFLLWYDEGEERNRGNFPPRFSGRQFPNYSSELNVNALELEDSALYLCASSSGRKSNTGELFFGEGSRLTVL.

CDR3 in amino acids: CASSLSQRTGSTNIQYF. The CDR3 DNA is TGTGCCAGCAGCTTAAGTCAAAGGACAGGCTCCACAAACATTCAGTACTTC. The rearrangement uses TRBV7-9 and TRBJ2-4, with 7 bases aligning to TRBD1. V lost 2 bases, J lost 6 bases, and 13 bases stayed unmatched. CDR3 size: 17 residues. Looked up from germline, CDR1 is SEHNR and CDR2 is FQNEAQ (reference sequence). The variable domain in full, completed from reference TRBV7-9 and TRBJ2-4, reads DTGVSQNPRHKITKRGQNVTFRCDPISEHNRLYWYRQTLGQGPEFLTYFQNEAQLEKSRLLSDRFSAERPKGSFSTLEIQRTEQGDSAMYLCASSLSQRTGSTNIQYFGAGTRLSVL.

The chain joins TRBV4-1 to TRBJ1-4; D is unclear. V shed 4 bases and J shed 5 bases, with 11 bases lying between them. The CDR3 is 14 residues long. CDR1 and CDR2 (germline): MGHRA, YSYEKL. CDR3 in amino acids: CASSLSGLNEKLFF. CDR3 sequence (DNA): TGCGCCAGCAGCCTAAGCGGCTTAAATGAAAAACTGTTTTTT.

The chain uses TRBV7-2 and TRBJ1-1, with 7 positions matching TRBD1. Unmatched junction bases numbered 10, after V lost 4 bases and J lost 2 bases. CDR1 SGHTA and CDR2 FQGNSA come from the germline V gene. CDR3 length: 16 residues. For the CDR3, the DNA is TGTGCCAGCAGCTCGAGACAGGGAGGGCACAACACTGAAGCTTTCTTT. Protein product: CASSSRQGGHNTEAFF.